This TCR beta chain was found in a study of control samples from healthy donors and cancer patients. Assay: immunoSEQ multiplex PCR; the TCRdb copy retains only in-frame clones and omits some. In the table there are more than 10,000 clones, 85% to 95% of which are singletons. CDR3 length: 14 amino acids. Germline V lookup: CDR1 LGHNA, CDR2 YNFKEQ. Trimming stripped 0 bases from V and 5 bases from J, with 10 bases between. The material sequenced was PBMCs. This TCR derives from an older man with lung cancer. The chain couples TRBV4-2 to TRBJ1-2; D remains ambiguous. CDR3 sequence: CASSQESALYGYTF. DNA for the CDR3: TGTGCCAGCAGCCAAGAGTCGGCTTTATATGGCTACACCTTC.